This T cell receptor beta chain was retrieved from a study of shared clonotypes between healthy human individuals (dated by TCRdb to the early 2020s). At the level of the whole study: A couple of women and three men aged 18 to 49 years were included in the cohort. Per donor, three plates each were used for CD4 naive and CD4 memory, two for CD8 naive, and one for CD8 memory. To estimate repertoire size and how much clonotype sharing occurs between individuals, the study deeply sequenced the blood TCR repertoires of five healthy adults. Per donor, leukapheresis produced somewhere between about 0.94 and 9.5 billion PBMCs. To increase sequencing depth and limit assay-specific biases, different laboratories used diverse techniques to prepare libraries and sequence TCR repertoires.

What the study reported, not specific to this receptor: About 4.5% of naive CD4, more than 3% of naive CD8, around 2.3% of memory CD4, and around 0.4% of memory CD8 clonotypes were shared across a handful of donors. Sampling was limited to blood, and TCR repertoires in tissue likely differ from TCR repertoires in blood. The small number of donors limited the genetic and exposure-history diversity represented. Pairwise subsampling led to the expectation that sequencing depth would affect the degree of clonotype sharing among donors. Compared with non-shared clonotypes, clonotypes shared by all four sorted-subset donors had higher generation probabilities. Rarefaction of sorted-subset datasets indicated incomplete sequencing despite the large sequencing depth. Estimated clonotype richness was generally larger for naive than for memory subsets.

The CDR3 sequence holds 17 residues, the cysteine and phenylalanine included. Only CDR3 DNA is held: 51 bases, read in frame from base 1. Unmatched junction bases come to 12, with V trimmed by 7 bases and J by 2 bases. Per the germline V gene, MDHEN is the CDR1 and SYDVKM is the CDR2. Using the deep immunoSEQ assay, TCR CDR3 regions were amplified from genomic DNA by multiplex PCR. Extracted genomic DNA from each cell subset was spread evenly across all wells of several immunoSEQ 96-well plates, with each plate serving as a replicate. Each replicate PCR for sorted subsets received around 0.2 ug genomic DNA, equal to tens of thousands of T cell genomes. The purified libraries were quantified using a Qubit 3.0 fluorometer, sized with a Bioanalyzer 2100, and then quantified again using the KAPA Library Quantification kit. Every immunoSEQ 96-well plate was sequenced on a separate single-read 150-cycle Illumina NextSeq 550 flow cell. The paper's processing steps were these. Because the immunoSEQ output included only junctional sequences and no quality scores, the filtering could not be the same as the filtering used for full-length reads. Sequences were annotated with PyIR, a Python wrapper for IgBLAST v1.9, and V/J genes and CDR3 were assigned using IMGT germline references. Reads were filtered out if the reads had weak V/J assignments (E-value above 1e-6), no CDR3, stop codons, out-of-frame junctions, or ambiguous translated residues. V3J clonotypes were defined by identical inferred V gene, J gene, and CDR3 amino acid sequence. The percentage overlap between two repertoires was calculated by dividing the number of shared unique clonotypes by the size of the smaller repertoire. Three approaches were used to assess repertoire richness: RTK rarefaction, the Chao1 estimator, and Recon v2.1 estimates of unobserved clonotypes. OLGA was used to compute generation probabilities for all TCRbeta clonotypes that the gDNA method yielded from a handful of donors. TCRdb mirrors the immuneACCESS table, restricted to in-frame sequences. Some clones are absent from its copies; in checked studies, under half trace to an unresolved V gene, and the reason for the others is unknown. D and trimming were read from the DNA, whereas the V and J calls and clone size are those reported in that table. A total of about 1.1 million clones appear in this sample, 75% to 85% of them only once. The ten top clones hold roughly 0.56% of the sample.

In the case of this clone: The target of this receptor is not known. Within one base of it there is no much larger clone, and no base qualities were kept.

The donors were healthy, HIV-negative adults with no recently reported acute infections or vaccinations. Every donor was a Caucasian adult living in Nashville, Tennessee, USA. Magnetic negative selection was used to enrich CD4+ T cells, after which naive cells were positively selected on CD45RA and the negative fraction became the memory subset. Blood was obtained by leukapheresis, after which PBMCs were separated by Ficoll-Histopaque density gradient centrifugation and cryopreserved in liquid nitrogen vapor phase. Analytical flow cytometry was used to check the purity and quantity of each magnetically sorted T cell population. From each sorted fraction, genomic DNA was isolated and quantified by UV absorbance on a Nanodrop 2000c.

The chain joins TRBV28 to TRBJ2-4; a stretch of 9 junction bases matches TRBD2. This TCR came from a man between 18 and 35 years old in good health. Some clones in this sample may be carry-over from other donors' samples. Sample: memory CD4+ T cells from PBMCs. The cell subset or site label, as the study defines it: CD45RA-negative fraction. The base sequence is TGTGCCAGCATGGGGATAGCGGGAGATCGAACCAAAAACATTCAGTACTTC. This encodes CASMGIAGDRTKNIQYF. Reference TRBV28 and TRBJ2-4 genes cover what lies past the CDR3, so the full variable domain is DVKVTQSSRYLVKRTGEKVFLECVQDMDHENMFWYRQDPGLGLRLIYFSYDVKMKEKGDIPEGYSVSREKKERFSLILESASTNQTSMYLCASMGIAGDRTKNIQYFGAGTRLSVL.